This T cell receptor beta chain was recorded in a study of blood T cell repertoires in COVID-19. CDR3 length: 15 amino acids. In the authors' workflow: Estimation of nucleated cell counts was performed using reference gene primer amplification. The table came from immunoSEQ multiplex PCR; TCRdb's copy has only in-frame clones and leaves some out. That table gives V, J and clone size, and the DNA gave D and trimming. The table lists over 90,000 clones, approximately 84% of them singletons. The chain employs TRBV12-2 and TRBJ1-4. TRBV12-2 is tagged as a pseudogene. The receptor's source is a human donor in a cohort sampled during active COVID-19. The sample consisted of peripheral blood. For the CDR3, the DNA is TGTGCAAGTCGAGACATACGGGGAACTAATGAAAAACTGTTTTTT. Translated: CASRDIRGTNEKLFF.